This TCR beta chain came from a study of cytomegalovirus exposure and HLA in healthy donors. Looked up from germline, CDR1 is MNHEY and CDR2 is SMNVEV (reference sequence). V lost 3 bases, J lost 4 bases, and 3 bases stayed unmatched. CDR3 size: 14 residues. The PCR made use of 60 Vbeta and 13 Jbeta primers. The protocol was immunoSEQ multiplex PCR, while the TCRdb copy is restricted to in-frame clones and leaves out a portion. The sample yields about 120,000 clones, around 74% seen once. To note about this clone: Its antigen is unidentified.

Study-wide points: A highly shared variant cluster was judged a likely technical artifact. Immune exposure information comprised only CMV serostatus.

The sample consisted of PBMCs. The chain is built from TRBV27 and TRBJ2-7; 10 bases fit TRBD1. This TCR derives from a man aged 55 to 70 in good health and CMV-seropositive. CDR3 loop: CASSFGTGVYEQYF. The CDR3 DNA follows: TGTGCCAGCAGTTTTGGGACAGGGGTATACGAGCAGTACTTC.